The 27 T cell receptor beta chains reported below all come from one sample, sequenced in a study of naive and memory T cell subsets. The beta constant-region primer was an equimolar mix of two oligonucleotides covering TRBC1 and TRBC2. One entry per CDR3 protein results from TCRdb running MiXCR on the UMI-ligation and nested PCR reads. The table includes 150,000 or so distinct CDR3 sequences, approximately 15% detected once. Specimen: naive CD4+ T cells from blood. The receptors shown here come from a human donor in good health.

The rearrangement joins TRBV27 to TRBJ1-3; D unresolved. The CDR3 covers 15 residues. Germline lookup yields CDR1 MNHEY and CDR2 SMNVEV (reference sequence). The ends were cut back, 2 bases at V and 1 base at J, with 9 bases in the middle. The CDR3 here is CASSLVLDSGNTIYF. DNA for the CDR3: TGTGCCAGCAGTTTAGTTTTGGATTCTGGAAACACCATATATTTT.

This clonotype was seen a few times. The J gene is TRBJ1-1, the V gene TRBV20-1, with D unclear. V lost 5 bases to trimming and J lost 0 bases, with 10 bases between them. Germline V CDR1 and CDR2: DFQATT, SNEGSKA (reference sequence). The CDR3 extends over 13 amino acids. The CDR3 sequence is CSAHPGVNTEAFF. In nucleotides, the CDR3 is TGCAGTGCTCATCCCGGGGTGAACACTGAAGCTTTCTTT.

The genes are TRBV5-1 and TRBJ2-2; TRBD1 matches at 7 bases. Germline V lookup: CDR1 SGHRS, CDR2 YFSETQ. The trim removed 3 bases at V and 0 bases at J, leaving 5 bases unmatched. The CDR3 runs 16 residues. CDR3 protein: CASSSGGHTNTGELFF. CDR3 DNA: TGCGCCAGCAGCTCAGGGGGACACACGAACACCGGGGAGCTGTTTTTT.

The chain joins TRBV12-3 or TRBV12-4 to TRBJ1-2, with 7 bases matching TRBD1. The junction had 7 bases not matched to a gene; V was cut back by 1 base and J by 5 bases. This CDR3 spans 15 amino acids. CDR3 nucleotides: TGTGCCAGCAGTTTAGAACCCGGGACAGTTTATGGCTACACCTTC. Translation gives CASSLEPGTVYGYTF.

This clonotype was seen more than once but under ten times. V and J are TRBV7-2 and TRBJ1-1; D is possibly TRBD1 (6 bases). CDR3 length equals 16 residues. Trimming cost V 1 base and J 1 base, with 13 bases left between them. Germline loops: CDR1 SGHTA, CDR2 FQGNSA. The CDR3 spells CASSLEWPGANTEAFF. The DNA of the CDR3 is TGTGCCAGCAGCTTAGAGTGGCCGGGGGCGAACACTGAAGCTTTCTTT. The variable domain in full, completed from reference TRBV7-2 and TRBJ1-1, reads GAGVSQSPSNKVTEKGKDVELRCDPISGHTALYWYRQSLGQGLEFLIYFQGNSAPDKSGLPSDRFSAERTGGSVSTLTIQRTQQEDSAVYLCASSLEWPGANTEAFFGQGTRLTVV.

This clonotype was detected only a few times. The chain joins TRBV7-2 to TRBJ2-3; D ambiguous. The CDR3 loop spans 16 amino acids. Between the trimmed V and J ends, which lost 1 base and 0 bases, there was a span of 11 bases. The germline gives CDR1 SGHTA, CDR2 FQGNSA. The CDR3 DNA sequence: TGTGCCAGCAGCTTAGGGGTGAACCCTAGCACAGATACGCAGTATTTT. Amino acid sequence: CASSLGVNPSTDTQYF.

This clonotype was detected only a few times. The chain links TRBV25-1 to TRBJ1-2; D call uncertain. Deletions cut 1 base from V and 5 bases from J, with 8 bases between. The CDR3 covers 13 residues. The germline CDR1 and CDR2 sequences are MGHDK and SYGVNS. CDR3 in amino acids: CASSELTLYGYTF. The CDR3 DNA sequence: TGTGCCAGCAGTGAATTGACCTTATATGGCTACACCTTC.

CDR3 protein: CASSLAEGVGYTF. Written as DNA, the CDR3 is TGTGCCAGCAGCTTGGCGGAAGGTGTCGGCTACACCTTC. This chain uses TRBV11-1 with TRBJ1-2, with D unclear. Germline values: CDR1 SGHAT, CDR2 FQDESV (reference sequence). Trimming took 3 bases from V and 8 from J, leaving 13 bases between them. The CDR3 extends over 13 amino acids.

The rearrangement uses TRBV6-1 and TRBJ1-3; 9 positions agree with TRBD1. With 6 bases clipped from V and 5 bases from J, the junction kept 8 bases outside the gene matches. Germline CDR1 is MNHNS and CDR2 is SASEGT. This CDR3 is 15 amino acids long. The CDR3 nucleotides read TGTGCCAGCAGAGTACAGGGGGCGCAGAGAAACACCATATATTTT. This sequence encodes CASRVQGAQRNTIYF.

The chain recombines TRBV5-6 with TRBJ2-7; D remains unclear. CDR3 length: 20 amino acids. From germline, CDR1 is SGHDT and CDR2 YYEEEE. V was trimmed by 0 bases and J by 0 bases, leaving 25 bases between them. The CDR3 DNA is TGTGCCAGCAGCTTGGTACCCCTTACCGGCCTGGGTTTGTTCTCCTACGAGCAGTACTTC. Protein product: CASSLVPLTGLGLFSYEQYF.

This clonotype was seen more than once but under ten times. This chain uses TRBV10-3 with TRBJ1-5; 8 bases align to TRBD1. J gave up 1 base and V 7 bases, and 12 bases lay outside the gene matches. CDR1 is ENHRY, CDR2 SYGVKD, per germline. The CDR3 length is 17 residues. DNA of the CDR3: TGTGCCATCATTGACAGGGGCTCCGACGGGAGCAATCAGCCCCAGCATTTT. Its translation is CAIIDRGSDGSNQPQHF.

V usage is TRBV11-1 and J usage is TRBJ1-6; D is possibly TRBD1 (5 bases). Germline V lookup: CDR1 SGHAT, CDR2 FQDESV (reference sequence). The CDR3 contains 16 residues. The V and J ends lost 7 bases and 3 bases respectively, with 16 bases between them. The CDR3, as DNA: TGTGCCAGCATCCCGGGGCCCTCCAACTATAATTCACCCCTCCACTTT. Its translation: CASIPGPSNYNSPLHF.

The chain combines TRBV2 with TRBJ1-5; 7 nucleotides match TRBD1. Germline V gene lookup returns CDR1 SNHLY and CDR2 FYNNEI. V dropped 2 bases and J dropped 9; count of bases not matched to a gene: 10. The CDR3 extends over 15 amino acids. CDR3 DNA sequence: TGTGCCAGCAGTGAAAGATACAGGGGCCCTACGCCCCAGCATTTT. Protein product: CASSERYRGPTPQHF.

This clonotype has ten or more counts. The chain combines TRBV7-2 with TRBJ2-1, with D maybe TRBD2 (5 bases). V was trimmed by 2 bases and J by 3 bases, leaving 5 bases between them. Per germline, CDR1 SGHTA and CDR2 FQGNSA. CDR3 length: 13 residues. The CDR3 DNA follows: TGTGCCAGCAGCTTAACTAGCTACAATGAGCAGTTCTTC. It is translated as CASSLTSYNEQFF.

Concerning this clonotype itself: One end of the junction fails to match germline, which may point to a read error. The CDR3 coding sequence is TGTGCCAGCAGCCTAAGGCGGAACACTGGAGCTTTCTTT. Amino acids: CASSLRRNTGAFF. The chain employs TRBV6-2 or TRBV6-3 and TRBJ1-1; no clear D. The CDR3 loop spans 13 amino acids. Germline CDR1 reads MNHEY; CDR2 reads SVGEGT.

This clonotype was detected many times. The genes are TRBV7-6 and TRBJ1-1; possibly TRBD1 for D (5 bases). Germline V gene lookup returns CDR1 SGHVS and CDR2 FNYEAQ. CDR3 length equals 15 residues. Trimming removed 1 base at V and 0 bases at J, with 9 bases between. This chain's CDR3 is CASSLGAGLNTEAFF. In DNA form, the CDR3 reads TGTGCCAGCAGCTTAGGCGCAGGGCTGAACACTGAAGCTTTCTTT.

The gene calls are TRBV29-1 and TRBJ2-1; D is perhaps TRBD2 (5 bases). The CDR3 extends over 9 amino acids. The germline V and J ends were trimmed by 1 base and 15 bases, with 7 bases remaining between them. Germline-derived CDR1 and CDR2 are SQVTM and ANQGSEA. The CDR3 DNA is TGCAGCGTTGAAGCTAGCCCGTTCTTC. Protein product: CSVEASPFF.

This clonotype was seen more than once but under ten times. The chain combines TRBV29-1 with TRBJ2-5, with a weak D call TRBD1 (6 bases). The CDR3 extends over 14 amino acids. Germline CDR1 reads SQVTM; CDR2 reads ANQGSEA. Between the trimmed V and J ends, which lost 4 bases and 7 bases, there was a span of 19 bases. The CDR3 is CSVAHRLQGRTQYF. The CDR3 DNA reads TGCAGCGTTGCTCACCGTTTACAGGGACGGACCCAGTACTTC.

The rearrangement links TRBV10-3 to TRBJ1-2; TRBD1 agrees at 10 bases. Germline V gene sequence: CDR1 ENHRY, CDR2 SYGVKD. The CDR3 totals 16 residues. Trimming removed 3 bases from V and 9 bases from J; junction bases left unmatched: 13. The CDR3 loop reads CAISDNQGGQGLSYTF. The CDR3 DNA sequence: TGTGCCATCAGTGACAACCAGGGGGGACAGGGGTTAAGCTACACCTTC.

The table lists this clonotype with a few counts. V usage is TRBV11-1 and J usage is TRBJ2-3; 10 bases map to TRBD2. Per germline, CDR1 SGHAT and CDR2 FQDESV (reference sequence). The CDR3 extends over 14 amino acids. Germline trimming cut 5 bases from V and 6 bases from J; bases unmatched to any gene: 5. Written as DNA, the CDR3 is TGTGCCAGCAGCCAGCGGGAGGGCCTGGATACGCAGTATTTT. It is translated as CASSQREGLDTQYF. Full variable domain (outside the CDR3, taken from reference TRBV11-1 and TRBJ2-3): EAEVAQSPRYKITEKSQAVAFWCDPISGHATLYWYRQILGQGPELLVQFQDESVVDDSQLPKDRFSAERLKGVDSTLKIQPAELGDSAMYLCASSQREGLDTQYFGPGTRLTVL.

This clonotype occurred many times. The CDR3 region is CASSYSRPTDTQYF. The CDR3 DNA reads TGTGCCAGCAGTTACTCCCGACCAACAGATACGCAGTATTTT. The chain joins TRBV6-2 or TRBV6-3 to TRBJ2-3; D is unresolved. Germline loops: CDR1 MNHEY, CDR2 SVGEGT. V lost 0 bases and J 3 bases, leaving 7 bases between the germline ends. The CDR3 sequence is 14 residues long.

This CDR3 is CASSYTSGTLSTDTQYF. The CDR3 DNA sequence: TGTGCCAGCAGTTACACTAGCGGGACCCTCTCCACAGATACGCAGTATTTT. The chain joins TRBV6-5 to TRBJ2-3, with TRBD2 matching 10 bases. Germline loops: CDR1 MNHEY, CDR2 SVGAGI. There are 17 residues in the CDR3. V trimming: 2 bases; J trimming: 2 bases; junction bases outside the gene matches: 7.

This clonotype was found a few times. This chain connects TRBV12-3 or TRBV12-4 to TRBJ2-5, with a possible D match to TRBD2 (5 bases). V was trimmed by 3 bases and J by 0 bases, leaving 5 bases between them. CDR3 size: 13 residues. CDR3 DNA sequence: TGTGCCAGCAGTTTGGGAGACCAAGAGACCCAGTACTTC. Its protein product is CASSLGDQETQYF.

This clonotype appeared a few times. The chain uses TRBV10-3 and TRBJ1-2; 11 bases agree with TRBD1. This CDR3 is 15 amino acids long. V lost 6 bases to trimming and J lost 4 bases; unmatched junction nucleotides: 7. Germline assignment: CDR1 ENHRY and CDR2 SYGVKD. CDR3 residues: CAISYGTGGRYGYTF. The CDR3 DNA sequence: TGTGCCATCAGCTACGGGACAGGGGGTCGCTATGGCTACACCTTC.

The chain recombines TRBV7-2 with TRBJ2-7; 11 positions agree with TRBD2. The CDR3 totals 14 residues. CDR1 is SGHTA, CDR2 FQGNSA, per germline. After removal of 3 bases from V and 5 bases from J, the junction contained 3 bases not matched to a gene. The DNA for the CDR3 is TGTGCCAGCAGCTTTCTAGCGGGAGGTAACGAGCAGTACTTC. Protein product: CASSFLAGGNEQYF.

This clonotype was seen repeatedly, ten times or more. This sequence joins TRBV2 and TRBJ2-7; D may correspond to TRBD1 or TRBD2 (5 bases each). V was cut by 7 bases and J by 2 bases, with 21 bases left in between. This CDR3 has 16 residues. CDR1 is SNHLY, CDR2 FYNNEI, per germline. The CDR3 sequence is CASISPPPGQAYEQYF. In DNA form, the CDR3 reads TGTGCCAGCATTTCCCCCCCCCCGGGGCAAGCCTACGAGCAGTACTTC.

V usage is TRBV4-1 and J usage is TRBJ2-7; 9 bases agree with TRBD2. Germline V gene data show CDR1 as MGHRA and CDR2 as YSYEKL. CDR3 length equals 16 residues. Germline trimming cut 1 base from V and 5 bases from J; bases unmatched to any gene: 9. CDR3 DNA sequence: TGCGCCAGCAGCCAAGCTGCGAGCGGGAGGTCGGACGAGCAGTACTTC. Protein product: CASSQAASGRSDEQYF.